The sample holds a few counts of the clone carrying this T cell receptor (beta chain). Its antigen is not identified. The data originate from a study of T-cell memory formation after mild COVID-19. Points from the study as a whole: Still unconfirmed is whether the second-wave clones peaking on day 37 recognized SARS-CoV-2.

The CDR3 runs to 12 residues. The V gene lost 4 bases and the J gene lost 7 bases, with 8 bases spanning the gap. Per the germline V gene, CDR1 is SGHAT and CDR2 is FQNNGV. MiXCR, applied by TCRdb to the 5' RACE reads, yields one record per CDR3 protein. Of fewer than 300,000 distinct CDR3 sequences detected, around 17% appear once; the ten largest clones hold under 25%. The V gene is TRBV11-2, the J gene TRBJ2-1; a weak D match, TRBD1 (5 bases). The sample comprised PBMCs or a T cell subset sorted from them (not recorded which). The receptor was isolated from a man between 18 and 29 years old who had mild COVID-19 (a few samples of this study predate the infection). Cell type and time point are not known. CDR3 region: CASSSDSNEQFF. In DNA form, the CDR3 reads TGTGCCAGCAGCTCAGACAGTAATGAGCAGTTCTTC.